In its sample, the clone carrying this TCR beta chain was seen once. Its antigen remains unidentified. This sample was taken from a study of beta chain features in type 1 diabetes. Study details: The samples had around 100 million sorted cells examined in all. General study findings and limits: All four CD4+ subsets from Type 1 diabetes patients carried moderately but significantly shorter TCRB CDR3s. cDNA sequencing could over-represent cells with high TCR expression. Among patients, naive, central memory and Treg TCRB repertoires appeared more similar than among healthy donors.

CDR3 length: 17 amino acids. J was trimmed by 0 bases and V by 5 bases; bases with no gene match: 12. Germline V gives CDR1 MGHRA, CDR2 YSYEKL. A single heparinised draw of roughly 110 mL on average was taken per donor. Of the isolated RNA, all was reverse transcribed, and so the sequenced material was expressed TCRB transcripts. Profiled with immunoSEQ multiplex PCR; TCRdb holds only in-frame clones, not every one. The table includes fewer than 300,000 clones, roughly 20% detected once. The chain combines TRBV4-1 with TRBJ2-7; 8 bases are shared with TRBD1. The source is a woman aged 40 to 49 with type 1 diabetes. The sample was naive CD4+ T cells from blood. The CDR3 nucleotides read TGCGCCAGCAGCAGGCGATCGGGACAGGACTACTCCTACGAGCAGTACTTC. It is translated as CASSRRSGQDYSYEQYF.